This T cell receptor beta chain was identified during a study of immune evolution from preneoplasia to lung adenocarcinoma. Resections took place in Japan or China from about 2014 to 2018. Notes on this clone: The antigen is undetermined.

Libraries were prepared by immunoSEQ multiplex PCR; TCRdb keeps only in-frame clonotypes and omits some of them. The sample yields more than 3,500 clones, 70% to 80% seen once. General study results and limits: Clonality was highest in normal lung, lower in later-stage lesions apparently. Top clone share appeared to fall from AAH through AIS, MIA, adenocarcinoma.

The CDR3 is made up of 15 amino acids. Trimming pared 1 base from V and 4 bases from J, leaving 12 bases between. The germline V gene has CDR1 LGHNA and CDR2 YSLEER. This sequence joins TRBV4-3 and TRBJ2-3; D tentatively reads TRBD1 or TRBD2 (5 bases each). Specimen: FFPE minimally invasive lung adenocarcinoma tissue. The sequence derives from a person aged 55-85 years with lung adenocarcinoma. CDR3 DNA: TGCGCCAGCAGCCAAGGGGGGAGTAAGGCAGATACGCAGTATTTT. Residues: CASSQGGSKADTQYF.